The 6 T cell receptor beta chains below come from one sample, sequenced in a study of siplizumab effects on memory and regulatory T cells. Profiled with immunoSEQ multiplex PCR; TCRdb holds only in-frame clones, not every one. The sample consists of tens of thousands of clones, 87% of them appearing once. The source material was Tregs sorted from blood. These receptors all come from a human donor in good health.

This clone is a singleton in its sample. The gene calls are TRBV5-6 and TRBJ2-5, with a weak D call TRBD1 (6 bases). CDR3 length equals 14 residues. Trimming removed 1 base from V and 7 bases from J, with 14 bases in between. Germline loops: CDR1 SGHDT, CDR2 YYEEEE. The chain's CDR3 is CASSLLQGTATQYF. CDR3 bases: TGTGCCAGCAGCTTGCTGCAGGGGACGGCGACCCAGTACTTC.

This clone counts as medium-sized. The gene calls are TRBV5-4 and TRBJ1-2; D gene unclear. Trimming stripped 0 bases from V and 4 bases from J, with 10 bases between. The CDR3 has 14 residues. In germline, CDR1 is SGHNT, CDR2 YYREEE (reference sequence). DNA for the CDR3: TGTGCCAGCAGCTTGGAATCACAATCCTATGGCTACACCTTC. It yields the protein CASSLESQSYGYTF.

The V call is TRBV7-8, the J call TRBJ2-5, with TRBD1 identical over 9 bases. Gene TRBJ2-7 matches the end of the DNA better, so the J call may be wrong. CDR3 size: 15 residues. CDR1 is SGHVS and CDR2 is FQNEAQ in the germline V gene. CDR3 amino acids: CASSWRTGVFYEQYF. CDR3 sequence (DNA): TGTGCCAGCAGCTGGAGGACAGGGGTTTTTTACGAGCAGTACTTC.

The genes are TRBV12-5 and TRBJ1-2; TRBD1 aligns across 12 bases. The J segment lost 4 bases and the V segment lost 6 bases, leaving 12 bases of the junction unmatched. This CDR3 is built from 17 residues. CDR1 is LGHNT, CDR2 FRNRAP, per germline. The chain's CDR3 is CASGPGTGGEGSYGYTF. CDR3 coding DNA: TGTGCTAGTGGCCCCGGGACAGGGGGCGAGGGAAGCTATGGCTACACCTTC. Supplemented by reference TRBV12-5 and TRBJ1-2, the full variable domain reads DARVTQTPRHKVTEMGQEVTMRCQPILGHNTVFWYRQTMMQGLELLAYFRNRAPLDDSGMPKDRFSAEMPDATLATLKIQPSEPRDSAVYFCASGPGTGGEGSYGYTFGSGTRLTVV.

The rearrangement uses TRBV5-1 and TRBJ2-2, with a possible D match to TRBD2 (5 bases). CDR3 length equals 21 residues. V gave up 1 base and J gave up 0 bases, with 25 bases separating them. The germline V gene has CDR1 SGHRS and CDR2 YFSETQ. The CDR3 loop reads CASSLRGPLLERRPNTGELFF. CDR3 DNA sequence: TGCGCCAGCAGCTTGCGGGGTCCATTATTGGAGAGGCGGCCGAACACCGGGGAGCTGTTTTTT.

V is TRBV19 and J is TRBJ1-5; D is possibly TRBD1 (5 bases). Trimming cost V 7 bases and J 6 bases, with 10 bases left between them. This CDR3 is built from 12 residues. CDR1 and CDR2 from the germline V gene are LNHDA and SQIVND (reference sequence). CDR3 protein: CASTRGGQPQHF. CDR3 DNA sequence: TGTGCCAGTACCCGGGGGGGTCAGCCCCAGCATTTT.